This TCR beta chain is from a study of T cell responses to AZD1222 COVID-19 vaccine. With regard to this clone: Its specificity is unknown.

Germline CDR1 SEHNR, CDR2 FQNEAQ (reference sequence). CDR3 length: 14 amino acids. V shed 3 bases and J shed 8 bases, with 13 bases lying between them. Assay: immunoSEQ multiplex PCR; the TCRdb copy retains only in-frame clones and omits some. The repertoire consists of tens of thousands of clones, with 80% to 90% occurring once and the leading ten covering roughly 12%. Findings of the study overall: Every sample of the repertoires postdated the peak T cell response. Clonal diversity was possibly underestimated; the donors were predominantly white British and more often female. CD4 TCRs covered the whole spike, strongest at regions 160-218 and 743-854.

This specimen was peripheral blood, taken 28 days after the second AZD1222 dose. This chain uses TRBV7-9 with TRBJ1-4; D gene unclear. The clonotype originates from an adult who received the AZD1222 COVID-19 vaccine. The CDR3 is CASSFDSIGEKLFF. CDR3 bases: TGTGCCAGCAGCTTCGACTCAATTGGGGAAAAACTGTTTTTT.